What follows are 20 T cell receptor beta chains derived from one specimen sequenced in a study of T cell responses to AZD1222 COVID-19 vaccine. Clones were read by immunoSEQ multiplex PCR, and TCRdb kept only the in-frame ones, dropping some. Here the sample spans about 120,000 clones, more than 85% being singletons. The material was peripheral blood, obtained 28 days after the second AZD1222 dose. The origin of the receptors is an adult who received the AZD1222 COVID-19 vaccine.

CDR3 in DNA: TGTGCCAGCAGCTCTCAGGGAGGCGCCAATGAAAAACTGTTTTTT. Its protein is CASSSQGGANEKLFF. This chain connects TRBV7-2 to TRBJ1-4; tentatively, D is TRBD1 (5 bases). Germline loops: CDR1 SGHTA, CDR2 FQGNSA. V lost 4 bases to trimming and J lost 5 bases, with 14 bases between them. CDR3 size: 15 residues.

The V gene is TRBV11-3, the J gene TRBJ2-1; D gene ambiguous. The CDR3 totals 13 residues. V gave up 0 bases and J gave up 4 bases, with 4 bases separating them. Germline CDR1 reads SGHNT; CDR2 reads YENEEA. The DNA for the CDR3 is TGTGCCAGCAGCTTAGAGGGGTACAATGAGCAGTTCTTC. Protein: CASSLEGYNEQFF.

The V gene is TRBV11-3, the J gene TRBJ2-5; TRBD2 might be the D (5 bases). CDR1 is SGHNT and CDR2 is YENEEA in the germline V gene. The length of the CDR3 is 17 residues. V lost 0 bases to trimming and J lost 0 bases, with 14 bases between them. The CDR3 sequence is CASSLDNGLLYQETQYF. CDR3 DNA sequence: TGTGCCAGCAGCTTAGATAACGGACTTCTTTACCAAGAGACCCAGTACTTC.

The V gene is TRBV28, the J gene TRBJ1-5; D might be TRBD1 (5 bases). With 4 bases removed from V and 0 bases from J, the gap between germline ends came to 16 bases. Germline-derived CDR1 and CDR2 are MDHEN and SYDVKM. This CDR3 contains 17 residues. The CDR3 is CASSSNWDSSSNQPQHF. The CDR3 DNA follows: TGTGCCAGCAGTTCAAACTGGGACTCAAGTAGCAATCAGCCCCAGCATTTT.

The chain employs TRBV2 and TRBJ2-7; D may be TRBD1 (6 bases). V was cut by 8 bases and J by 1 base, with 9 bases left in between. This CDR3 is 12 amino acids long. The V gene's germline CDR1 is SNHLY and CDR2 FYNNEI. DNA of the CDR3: TGTGCCAGCGGGACAATATCCTACGAGCAGTACTTC. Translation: CASGTISYEQYF. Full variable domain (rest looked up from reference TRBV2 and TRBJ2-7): EPEVTQTPSHQVTQMGQEVILRCVPISNHLYFYWYRQILGQKVEFLVSFYNNEISEKSEIFDDQFSVERPDGSNFTLKIRSTKLEDSAMYFCASGTISYEQYFGPGTRLTVT.

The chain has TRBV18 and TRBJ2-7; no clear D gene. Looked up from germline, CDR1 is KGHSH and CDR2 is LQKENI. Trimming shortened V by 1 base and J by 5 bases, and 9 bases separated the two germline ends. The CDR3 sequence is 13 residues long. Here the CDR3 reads CASSPRSGHEQYF. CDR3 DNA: TGTGCCAGCTCACCACGTTCCGGGCACGAGCAGTACTTC.

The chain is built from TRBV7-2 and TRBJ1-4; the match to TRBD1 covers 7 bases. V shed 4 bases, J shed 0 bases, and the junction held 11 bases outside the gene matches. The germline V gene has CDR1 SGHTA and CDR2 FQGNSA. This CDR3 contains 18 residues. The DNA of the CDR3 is TGTGCCAGCAGCTCCCAGGGGGGACAGCTAGCAACTAATGAAAAACTGTTTTTT. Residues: CASSSQGGQLATNEKLFF.

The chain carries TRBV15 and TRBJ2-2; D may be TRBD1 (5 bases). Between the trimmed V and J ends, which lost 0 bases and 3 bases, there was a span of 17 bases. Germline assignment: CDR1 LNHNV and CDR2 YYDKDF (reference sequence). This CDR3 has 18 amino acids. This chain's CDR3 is CATSRDLGAPTDTGELFF. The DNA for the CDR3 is TGTGCCACCAGCAGAGATCTTGGGGCCCCAACAGACACCGGGGAGCTGTTTTTT.

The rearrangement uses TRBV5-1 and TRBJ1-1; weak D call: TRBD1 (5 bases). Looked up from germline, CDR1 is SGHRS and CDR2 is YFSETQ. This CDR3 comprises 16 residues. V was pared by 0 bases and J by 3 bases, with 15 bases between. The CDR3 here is CASSLVSGTTHTEAFF. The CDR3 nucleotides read TGCGCCAGCAGCTTGGTGTCGGGGACTACACACACTGAAGCTTTCTTT.

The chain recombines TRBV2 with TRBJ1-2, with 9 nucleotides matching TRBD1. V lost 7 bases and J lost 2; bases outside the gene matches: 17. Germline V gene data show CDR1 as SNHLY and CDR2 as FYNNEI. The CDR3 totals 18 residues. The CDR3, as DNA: TGTGCCAGCACCTCGGGACAGGGAACTACTGTCGCCAACTATGGCTACACCTTC. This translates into CASTSGQGTTVANYGYTF.

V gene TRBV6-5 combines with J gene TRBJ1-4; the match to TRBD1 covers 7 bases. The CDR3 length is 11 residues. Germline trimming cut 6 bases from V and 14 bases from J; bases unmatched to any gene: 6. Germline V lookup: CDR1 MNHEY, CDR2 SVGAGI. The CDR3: CASSRDSLLFF. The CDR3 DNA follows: TGTGCCAGCAGCCGGGACAGCCTGCTGTTTTTT.

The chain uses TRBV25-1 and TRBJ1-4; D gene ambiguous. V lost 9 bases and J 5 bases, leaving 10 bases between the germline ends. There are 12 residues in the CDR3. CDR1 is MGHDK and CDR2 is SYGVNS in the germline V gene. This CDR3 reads CARSTANEKLFF. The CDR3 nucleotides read TGTGCCAGATCAACGGCGAATGAAAAACTGTTTTTT.

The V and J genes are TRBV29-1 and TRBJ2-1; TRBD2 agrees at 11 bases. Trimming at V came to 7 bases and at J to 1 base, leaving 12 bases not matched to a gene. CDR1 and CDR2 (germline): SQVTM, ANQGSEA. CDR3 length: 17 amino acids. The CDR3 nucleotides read TGCAGCGCGAAGAGTAGCGGGAGGGCCTCTTCCTACAATGAGCAGTTCTTC. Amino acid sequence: CSAKSSGRASSYNEQFF.

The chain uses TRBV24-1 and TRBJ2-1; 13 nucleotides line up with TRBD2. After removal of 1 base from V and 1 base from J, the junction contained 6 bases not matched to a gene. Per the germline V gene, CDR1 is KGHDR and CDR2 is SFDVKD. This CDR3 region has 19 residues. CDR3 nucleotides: TGTGCCACCAGTGATTTTTGGACTAGCGGGAGTCGGTCCTACAATGAGCAGTTCTTC. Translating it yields CATSDFWTSGSRSYNEQFF.

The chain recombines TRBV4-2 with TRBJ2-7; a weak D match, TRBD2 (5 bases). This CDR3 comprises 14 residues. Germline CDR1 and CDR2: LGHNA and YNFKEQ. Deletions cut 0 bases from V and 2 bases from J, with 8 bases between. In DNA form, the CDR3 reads TGTGCCAGCAGCCAAGAAAGCGGACCCTACGAGCAGTACTTC. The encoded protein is CASSQESGPYEQYF.

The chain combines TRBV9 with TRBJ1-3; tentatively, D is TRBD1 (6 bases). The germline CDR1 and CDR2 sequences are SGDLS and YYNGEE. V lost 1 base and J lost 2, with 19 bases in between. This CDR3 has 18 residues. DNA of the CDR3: TGTGCCAGCAGCGTATTCTCCCTTTTGGGGGGCCCTGGAAACACCATATATTTT. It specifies CASSVFSLLGGPGNTIYF.

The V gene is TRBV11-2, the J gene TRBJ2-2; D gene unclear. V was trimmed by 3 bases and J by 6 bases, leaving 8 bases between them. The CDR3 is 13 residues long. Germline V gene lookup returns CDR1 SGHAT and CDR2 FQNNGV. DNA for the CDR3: TGTGCCAGCAGCTTTACTCACGCCGGGGAGCTGTTTTTT. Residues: CASSFTHAGELFF.

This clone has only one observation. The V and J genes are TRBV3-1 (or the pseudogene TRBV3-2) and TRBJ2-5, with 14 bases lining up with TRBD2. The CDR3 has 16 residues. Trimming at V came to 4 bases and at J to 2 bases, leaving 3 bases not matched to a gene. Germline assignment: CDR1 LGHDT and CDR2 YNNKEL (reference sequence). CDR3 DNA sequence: TGTGCCAGCAGCCTCGGACTAGCGGGGGGTCAAGAGACCCAGTACTTC. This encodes CASSLGLAGGQETQYF.

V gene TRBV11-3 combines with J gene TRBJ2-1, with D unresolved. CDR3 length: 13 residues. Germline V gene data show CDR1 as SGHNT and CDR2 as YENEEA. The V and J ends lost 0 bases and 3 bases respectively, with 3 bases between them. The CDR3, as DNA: TGTGCCAGCAGCTTAGAGCGCTACAATGAGCAGTTCTTC. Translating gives CASSLERYNEQFF.

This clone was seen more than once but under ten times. The CDR3 protein is CASSLYVGSDNEQFF. CDR3 nucleotides: TGTGCCAGCAGTTTATACGTAGGCTCAGACAATGAGCAGTTCTTC. The V and J genes are TRBV27 and TRBJ2-1; D not certain. V lost 1 base and J 5 bases, leaving 12 bases between the germline ends. CDR1 is MNHEY, CDR2 SMNVEV, per germline (reference sequence). The CDR3 length is 15 residues.